A selection of T cell receptor beta chains follows, all from one sample in a study of response to subunit inactivated influenza vaccine. In TCRdb, the RT-PCR reads were re-called with MiXCR into one record per CDR3 protein. The sample holds hundreds of thousands of distinct CDR3 sequences, about 11% seen once. The specimen was PBMCs from blood, collected on the day of vaccination. The receptors originated from a man over 45 who received an inactivated influenza vaccine. The CDR3 runs from the conserved cysteine through the conserved F or W. The order of the fields is J gene, V gene, D gene, clone size, CDR3 protein, CDR3 DNA. The D gene is left open where the match is weak. Rows may omit the clone size; those that give it use once, few, many or a size class.

TRBJ1-5,TRBV20-1,-,-,CSARGTEGNQPQHF,TGCAGTGCTAGAGGGACAGAAGGCAATCAGCCCCAGCATTTT
TRBJ2-6,TRBV15,-,few,CATAWELGANVLTF,TGTGCCACCGCCTGGGAATTGGGGGCCAACGTCCTGACTTTC
TRBJ2-7,TRBV6-2/TRBV6-3,-,-,CASRAAGGAEQYF,TGTGCCAGCCGGGCGGCCGGTGGGGCCGAGCAGTACTTC
TRBJ2-5,TRBV7-2,TRBD2,-,CASRSTSGGALGETQYF,TGTGCCAGCAGGTCAACTAGCGGGGGGGCCTTAGGAGAGACCCAGTACTTC
TRBJ2-2,TRBV7-9,TRBD1,-,CASSLFWTGETGEPFF,TGTGCCAGCAGCTTATTTTGGACAGGGGAAACCGGGGAGCCGTTTTTT
TRBJ2-5,TRBV10-3,-,-,CAISESAGTGETQYF,TGTGCCATCAGTGAGTCGGCCGGGACCGGGGAGACCCAGTACTTC
TRBJ2-7,TRBV30,TRBD2,few,CAASGLAGGPRSYEQYF,TGTGCCGCCAGTGGACTAGCGGGAGGGCCGAGGTCCTACGAGCAGTACTTC
TRBJ2-1,TRBV7-2,TRBD2,-,CASSPRLAGNNEQFF,TGTGCCAGCAGCCCGCGACTAGCGGGAAATAATGAGCAGTTCTTC
TRBJ2-5,TRBV7-9,TRBD2,many,CASSSNFGLVQETQYF,TGTGCCAGCAGCTCGAACTTTGGACTAGTCCAAGAGACCCAGTACTTC
TRBJ2-5,TRBV24-1,-,-,CATSRRGQETQYF,TGTGCCACCAGTAGGCGGGGACAAGAGACCCAGTACTTC
TRBJ2-4,TRBV10-3,TRBD1,-,CAISASRQGDIQYF,TGTGCCATCAGTGCTTCGCGCCAGGGGGACATTCAGTACTTC
TRBJ1-5,TRBV4-2,-,few,CASSQEWGDQPQHF,TGTGCCAGCAGCCAAGAATGGGGGGATCAGCCCCAGCATTTT
TRBJ2-7,TRBV9,-,many,CASSVSAGTYEQYF,TGTGCCAGCAGCGTATCGGCAGGCACCTACGAGCAGTACTTC
TRBJ2-5,TRBV3-1,TRBD2,-,CASRLAGAQETQYF,TGTGCCAGCAGACTAGCGGGAGCCCAAGAGACCCAGTACTTC
TRBJ2-4,TRBV10-3,-,few,CAISEKGEIAKNIQYF,TGTGCCATCAGTGAAAAGGGGGAGATAGCCAAAAACATTCAGTACTTC
TRBJ2-7,TRBV4-1,TRBD1,-,CASSQGTGLTYEQYF,TGCGCCAGCAGCCAGGGGACAGGGTTAACCTACGAGCAGTACTTC
TRBJ1-2,TRBV28,-,few,CATSYPGGYTF,TGTGCCACCTCGTACCCGGGAGGCTACACCTTC
TRBJ2-1,TRBV29-1,TRBD2,-,CSAGGDYNEQFF,TGCAGCGCCGGGGGGGACTACAATGAGCAGTTCTTC
TRBJ2-5,TRBV10-3,-,-,CAISESNSQETQYF,TGTGCCATCAGTGAGTCCAACAGCCAAGAGACCCAGTACTTC
TRBJ1-1,TRBV5-1,-,-,CASSPPGRYTEAFF,TGCGCCAGCAGCCCCCCGGGACGCTACACTGAAGCTTTCTTT
TRBJ2-3,TRBV6-2/TRBV6-3,TRBD2,-,CASSYSGQRGGTDTQYF,TGTGCCAGCAGTTACAGTGGCCAGAGGGGAGGGACAGATACGCAGTATTTT
TRBJ2-7,TRBV5-1,-,-,CASTQAGTQSYEQYF,TGCGCCAGCACCCAGGCCGGGACGCAATCCTACGAGCAGTACTTC
TRBJ2-3,TRBV18,TRBD1,-,CASSLQGPHTDTQYF,TGTGCCAGCTCACTACAGGGGCCACACACAGATACGCAGTATTTT
TRBJ1-3,TRBV20-1,-,few,CSARMPRGGNTIYF,TGCAGTGCTAGAATGCCCCGGGGGGGAAACACCATATATTTT
TRBJ2-7,TRBV19,-,-,CASSTFDRYEQYF,TGTGCCAGTAGTACCTTCGACAGGTACGAGCAGTACTTC
TRBJ2-1,TRBV9,-,-,CASSGTDYNEQFF,TGTGCCAGCTCCGGGACTGACTACAATGAGCAGTTCTTC
TRBJ2-1,TRBV12-3/TRBV12-4,TRBD1,few,CASRKAGTAYNEQFF,TGTGCCAGCAGGAAGGCCGGGACAGCCTACAATGAGCAGTTCTTC
TRBJ2-2,TRBV24-1,-,-,CATSDLQSNTGELFF,TGTGCCACCAGTGATTTGCAATCCAACACCGGGGAGCTGTTTTTT
TRBJ1-5,TRBV5-6,-,-,CASSSLVGNQPQHF,TGTGCCAGCAGCAGCTTGGTGGGAAATCAGCCCCAGCATTTT
TRBJ1-5,TRBV20-1,TRBD1,-,CSARWGQGLVEPQHF,TGCAGTGCTAGGTGGGGACAGGGTCTGGTTGAGCCCCAGCATTTT
TRBJ2-5,TRBV15,TRBD1,few,CATGRPGQVETQYF,TGTGCCACCGGACGGCCCGGACAGGTAGAGACCCAGTACTTC
TRBJ2-3,TRBV20-1,-,few,CSATKPPATTDTQYF,TGCAGTGCTACCAAACCTCCCGCAACCACAGATACGCAGTATTTT
TRBJ2-3,TRBV5-1,-,-,CASSPLGPRDTQYF,TGCGCCAGCAGCCCCTTGGGGCCCCGGGATACGCAGTATTTT
TRBJ2-2,TRBV5-1,-,-,CASSLEVGNTGELFF,TGCGCCAGCAGCTTGGAGGTTGGGAACACCGGGGAGCTGTTTTTT
TRBJ1-3,TRBV20-1,-,few,CSAVSHNNLGF,TGCAGTGCCGTCTCACACAATAACTTGGGTTTT
TRBJ2-2,TRBV12-3/TRBV12-4,TRBD1,-,CASSLGARGRTGELFF,TGTGCCAGCAGTTTAGGCGCGAGGGGGCGGACCGGGGAGCTGTTTTTT
TRBJ2-7,TRBV28,-,-,CASSLLRGSYEQYF,TGTGCCAGCAGTTTATTAAGGGGGAGTTACGAGCAGTACTTC
TRBJ2-5,TRBV11-2,TRBD2,few,CASSFGGEKTQYF,TGTGCCAGCAGCTTCGGGGGGGAAAAGACCCAGTACTTC
TRBJ2-5,TRBV5-1,TRBD1,-,CASSRRDRRSETQYF,TGCGCCAGCAGCCGTCGGGACAGGCGGTCAGAGACCCAGTACTTC
TRBJ2-2,TRBV7-2,TRBD2,-,CASSLAGTSGGELFF,TGTGCCAGCAGCTTAGCCGGGACTAGCGGGGGGGAGCTGTTTTTT
TRBJ1-5,TRBV12-3/TRBV12-4,TRBD1,many,CASRLGQEGQPQHF,TGTGCCAGCAGACTAGGACAGGAGGGCCAGCCCCAGCATTTT
TRBJ2-3,TRBV18,-,-,CASSPDSSSTDTQYF,TGTGCCAGCTCACCGGACAGTTCTAGCACAGATACGCAGTATTTT
TRBJ2-5,TRBV5-4,TRBD2,-,CASSQLLAGGIQETQYF,TGTGCCAGCAGCCAATTACTAGCGGGGGGGATCCAAGAGACCCAGTACTTC
TRBJ2-7,TRBV5-1,TRBD1,few,CASSYGSPGGAYEQYF,TGCGCCAGCAGCTACGGGTCCCCAGGGGGAGCCTACGAGCAGTACTTC